This T cell receptor (beta chain) comes out of a study of blood T cell repertoires in COVID-19. The overall study: Samples came from the United States, Italy and Spain, spanning acute and convalescent COVID-19. In each case, the material was cDNA or gDNA derived from T cells, B-cell-depleted T cells, or PBMCs.

As processed by the authors: Amplification with reference gene primers provided the estimates of nucleated cell counts. The repertoire was sequenced with immunoSEQ multiplex PCR; TCRdb's copy has only in-frame clones and lacks some. D and trimming come from the DNA, and the V and J calls and clone size come from that table. The table records about 88,000 clones, 90% to 95% of them present only once. Trimming removed 6 bases at V and 7 bases at J, with 18 bases between. The CDR3 is 15 residues long. Per the germline V gene, CDR1 is SNHLY and CDR2 is FYNNEI. The V and J genes are TRBV2 and TRBJ1-4; D might be TRBD1 (6 bases). The TCR sequence derives from a man aged 60-69 years with acute or convalescent COVID-19. Sequencing was performed on peripheral blood. The CDR3 nucleotides read TGTGCCAGCAGGCCCACAGGGTTCTCGGGTGAAAAACTGTTTTTT. Translating gives CASRPTGFSGEKLFF.